This paragraph covers one TCR beta chain sequence. This clonotype was seen ten or more times. The antigen this receptor binds is unknown. The input lacks base qualities; no much larger clone sits a single base away. Library method: 5' RACE. The sample was run on an Illumina HiSeq 2000. Template switching introduced a universal primer binding site; the final cDNA contained a unique molecular identifier, enabling accurate counting of TCR cDNA molecules. Specific primers in the conserved constant-segment region were used to synthesize first-strand cDNA for TCR alpha and beta chains. Each cDNA library was double barcoded, with a SMART-Mk sample barcode plus Illumina barcodes, to control for contamination. TruSeq adapter sequences, together with Illumina sample barcodes, were added in two successive PCR steps. The TCR alpha and beta cDNA libraries were sequenced on the Illumina HiSeq platform using custom primers. The authors' analysis ran thus. Raw reads were processed with MiGEC to extract unique molecular identifiers, and MiXCR was used to determine CDR3 positions. For each individual, recombination models were inferred using an EM algorithm with the repgenHMM and IGoR tools. The analysis of shared clonotypes was done with the tcR package in R, with sharing normalized by the product of cloneset sizes. To study raw recombination free of thymic and clonal selection effects, out-of-frame nonproductive sequences were analyzed. In TCRdb, the public reads were trimmed at Q25 with fastp and aligned with MiXCR, with productive beta chains retained. Each CDR3 protein gets just one entry, which takes the most common genes and DNA from the rows behind it. The authors' filters were not applied to this entry. Within this sample are 310,000 or so distinct CDR3 sequences, with roughly 8.6% of them counted one time only. Together, the top ten hold around 2.1% of the sample.

This specimen comes from a study of identical twins (dated by TCRdb to the mid-2010s). Background on the whole study: To test whether fetal clonotypes persist, the study used deep sequencing on TCR alpha and beta repertoires from monozygotic twins, unrelated adults of various ages, and cord blood. To rule out contamination, the twin experiments were replicated at different times with different library preparation protocols.

Measured from the cysteine to the phenylalanine, the CDR3 is 16 residues long. CDR3 DNA is the only sequence kept; it has 48 bases, read in frame from the first base. Sequences KGHDR (CDR1) and SFDVKD (CDR2) are obtained from the germline V gene. Trimming removed 3 bases from V and 6 bases from J; the gene matches leave 9 bases unexplained. Only healthy Caucasian donors were included. The twin cohort comprised three pairs of female monozygotic twins, all aged roughly 18 to 30 years. Miltenyi CD45RO+ enrichment and human naive T-cell isolation kits were used to isolate memory (CD45RO+) and naive T cells from PBMC. The investigation overall reported the following: Excess twin sharing in beta out-of-frame sequences was weaker because fewer shared sequences lowered the signal-to-noise ratio. Out-of-frame TCR alpha sharing in monozygotic twins was systematically underestimated by recombination models, whereas sharing between unrelated individuals was in agreement with the recombination models. Because the same donors could not be followed over many years, conclusions were based on cross-sectional statistical analysis. Zero-insertion analyses could be partly confounded by invariant T cells such as MAIT and iNKT, though diverse VJ usage argued against such confounding for most clonotypes. Abundant cord blood beta clonotypes had fewer insertions, young adult naive repertoires showed a similar but weaker trend, and memory repertoires showed no such trend. Compared with coincidental sharing between unrelated individuals, out-of-frame TCR alpha sequences shared between twins showed an excess of sequences with low generation probability.

Another study also made use of these data, one on yellow fever vaccine responses in identical twins. From that second study: The T cell response to vaccination in identical twins was reported by the authors to appear partly convergent and partly personalized. The study precisely tracked vaccine-responding T cell clones in identical twins.

What was sequenced was memory (CD45RO+) T cells sorted from blood. What the cell subset or site label conveys for this sample: CD45RO+ enriched T cells. This receptor was obtained from a young woman in good health. In this chain, TRBV24-1 is recombined with TRBJ2-3; 9 bases in between match TRBD2. The encoded CDR3 is CATSDPGGGVFDTQYF. The sequenced DNA is TGTGCCACCAGTGATCCAGGCGGGGGGGTTTTTGATACGCAGTATTTT.